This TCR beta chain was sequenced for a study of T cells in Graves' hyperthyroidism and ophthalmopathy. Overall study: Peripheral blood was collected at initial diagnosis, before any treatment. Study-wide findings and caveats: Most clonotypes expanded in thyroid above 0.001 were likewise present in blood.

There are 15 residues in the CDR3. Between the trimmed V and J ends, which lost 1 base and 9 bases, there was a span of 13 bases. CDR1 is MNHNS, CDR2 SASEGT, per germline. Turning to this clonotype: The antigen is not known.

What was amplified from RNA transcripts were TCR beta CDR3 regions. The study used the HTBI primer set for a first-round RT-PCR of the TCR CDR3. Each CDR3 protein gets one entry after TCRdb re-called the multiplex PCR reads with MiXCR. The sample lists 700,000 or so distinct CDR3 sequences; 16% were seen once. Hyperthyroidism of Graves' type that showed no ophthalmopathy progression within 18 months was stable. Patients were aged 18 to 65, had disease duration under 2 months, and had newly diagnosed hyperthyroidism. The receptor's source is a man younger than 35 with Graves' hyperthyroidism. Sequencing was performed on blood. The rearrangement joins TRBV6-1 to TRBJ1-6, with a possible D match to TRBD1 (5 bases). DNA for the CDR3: TGTGCCAGCAGTGAAGAGGTGGGGGGACCTTCACCCCTCCACTTT. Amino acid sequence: CASSEEVGGPSPLHF.